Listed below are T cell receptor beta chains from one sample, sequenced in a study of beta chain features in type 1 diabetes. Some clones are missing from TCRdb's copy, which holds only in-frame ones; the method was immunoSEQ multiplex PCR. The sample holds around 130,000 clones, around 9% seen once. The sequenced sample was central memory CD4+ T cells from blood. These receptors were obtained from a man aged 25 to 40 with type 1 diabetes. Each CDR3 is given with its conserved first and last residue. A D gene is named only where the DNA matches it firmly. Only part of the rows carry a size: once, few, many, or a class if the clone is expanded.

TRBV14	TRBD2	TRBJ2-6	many	TGTGCCAGCAGCCAAATTAGCGGGGGGCCCTCTGGGGCCAACGTCCTGACTTTC	CASSQISGGPSGANVLTF
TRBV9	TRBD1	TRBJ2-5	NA	TGTGCCAGCAGCTCCTACAGGGGGGACCAGTACTTC	CASSSYRGDQYF
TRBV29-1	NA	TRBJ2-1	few	TGCAGCGTTGCGTTCCAGGCCGCTAAGTTCTTC	CSVAFQAAKFF
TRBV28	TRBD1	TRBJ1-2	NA	TGTGCCAGCAGTTTGGTACAGGGGGCTAGAGGCTACACCTTC	CASSLVQGARGYTF
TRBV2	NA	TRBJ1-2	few	TGTGCCAGCAGACCCTGGGAGGTTTCTAACTATGGCTACACCTTC	CASRPWEVSNYGYTF
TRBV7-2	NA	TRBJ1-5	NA	TGTGCCAGCAGCTTATCGTGGGGAGCGGATCAGCCCCAGCATTTT	CASSLSWGADQPQHF
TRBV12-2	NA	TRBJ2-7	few	TGTGCAAGTCGCCTGAGCTCCTACGAGCAGTACTTC	CASRLSSYEQYF
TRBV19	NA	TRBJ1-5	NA	TGTGCCAGTAGTAGTCTCGGGGAAGCTCAGCCCCAGCATTTT	CASSSLGEAQPQHF
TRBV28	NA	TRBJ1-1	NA	TGTGCCAGCAGGGTTCAGGGTGGCGCTTTCTTT	CASRVQGGAFF
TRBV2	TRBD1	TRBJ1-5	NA	TGTGCCAGCAGTGGGACAGGGCTGGGTCAGCCCCAGCATTTT	CASSGTGLGQPQHF
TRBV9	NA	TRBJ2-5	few	TGTGCCAGCAGCGTAGGACTATTACAAGAGACCCAGTACTTC	CASSVGLLQETQYF
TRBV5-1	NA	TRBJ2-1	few	TGCGCCAGCAGCTCGCTGGGGCCCATAGAGCAGTTCTTC	CASSSLGPIEQFF
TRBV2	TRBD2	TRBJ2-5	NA	TGTGCCAGCAGTGTTTTCGGGGGGGCCGGTGAGACCCAGTACTTC	CASSVFGGAGETQYF
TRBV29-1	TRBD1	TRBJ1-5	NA	TGCAGCGTTAGCCTTACGGGACAGGGGGCAGGGCAGCCCCAGCATTTT	CSVSLTGQGAGQPQHF
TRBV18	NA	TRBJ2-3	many	TGTGCCAGCTCACCCTACACAGATACGCAGTATTTT	CASSPYTDTQYF
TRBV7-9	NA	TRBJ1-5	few	TGTGCCAGCAGCCGCGGAGAGAATCAGCCCCAGCATTTT	CASSRGENQPQHF
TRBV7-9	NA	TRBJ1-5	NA	TGTGCCAGCAGCCCCCGGGGGGATCAGCCCCAGCATTTT	CASSPRGDQPQHF
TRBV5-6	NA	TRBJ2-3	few	TGTGCCAGCAGCTTTGGAGGGCACAGCACAGATACGCAGTATTTT	CASSFGGHSTDTQYF
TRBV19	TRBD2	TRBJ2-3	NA	TGTGCCAGTAGTATGGGGGAGGGAAATACGCAGTATTTT	CASSMGEGNTQYF
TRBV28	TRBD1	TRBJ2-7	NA	TGTGCCAGCAGACAGGGGGGTTCCTACGAGCAGTACTTC	CASRQGGSYEQYF